This entry concerns a single T cell receptor (beta chain). Antigen: not known. Profiled with immunoSEQ multiplex PCR; TCRdb holds only in-frame clones, not every one. The sample holds about 160,000 clones; roughly 90% are singletons and the top ten take about 2.9%. The source of about 1.9 micrograms of genomic DNA for TCR beta libraries was cryopreserved PBMCs. Germline lookup yields CDR1 MNHEY and CDR2 SVGAGI. V was clipped by 1 base and J by 1 base, with 7 bases between them. This CDR3 has 14 residues. The data derive from a study of cytotoxic CD8 clonotypes in ibrutinib-treated CLL. Study information: The study included roughly 10 relapsed/refractory and 15 treatment-naive patients; fewer than 18 had IGHV unmutated disease.

Study results and limitations: Patients had baseline clonality above age-matched healthy donors, and this clonality moved with circulating CD8+ T-cell counts.

The sequence was obtained from a human donor with chronic lymphocytic leukemia. The rearrangement uses TRBV6-5 and TRBJ1-1; D is uncertain. The source material was PBMCs, sampled at disease progression, from a patient treated with ibrutinib. The CDR3 spells CASSYWQQNTEAFF. For the CDR3, the DNA is TGTGCCAGCAGTTACTGGCAGCAGAACACTGAAGCTTTCTTT.